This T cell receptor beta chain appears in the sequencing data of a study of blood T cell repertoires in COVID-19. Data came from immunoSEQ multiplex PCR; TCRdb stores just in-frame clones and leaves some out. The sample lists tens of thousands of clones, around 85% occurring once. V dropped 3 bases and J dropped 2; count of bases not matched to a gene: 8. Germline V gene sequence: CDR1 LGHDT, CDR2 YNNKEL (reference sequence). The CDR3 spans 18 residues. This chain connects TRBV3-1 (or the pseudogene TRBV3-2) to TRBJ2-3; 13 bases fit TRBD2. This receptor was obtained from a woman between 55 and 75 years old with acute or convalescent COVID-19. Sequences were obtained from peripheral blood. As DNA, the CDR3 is TGTGCCAGCAGCCAGGAGGGGACTAGCGGGGCCCTCACAGATACGCAGTATTTT. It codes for CASSQEGTSGALTDTQYF.